The present entry profiles one T cell receptor beta chain with its context. In the authors' workflow: Estimation of nucleated cell counts relied on the amplification of reference gene primers. Assay used: immunoSEQ multiplex PCR; TCRdb lists only in-frame clones, some missing. The V and J calls and clone size are taken from that table; D and trimming were inferred from the DNA. The table lists some 190,000 clones, 84% of them singletons, with around 5.5% in the top ten. This entry comes from a study of blood T cell repertoires in COVID-19. There are 17 residues in the CDR3. V was clipped by 3 bases and J by 5 bases; unmatched bases: 7. CDR1 is LGHNA and CDR2 is YNFKEQ in the germline V gene.

The sample was peripheral blood. The origin of this receptor is a woman between 65 and 79 years old with active or convalescent COVID-19. This rearrangement joins TRBV4-2 to TRBJ2-1; 13 bases fit TRBD2. The CDR3 reads CASSQAVLAGGDNEQFF. In nucleotides, the CDR3 is TGTGCCAGCAGCCAGGCAGTACTAGCGGGAGGGGACAATGAGCAGTTCTTC.